This TCR beta chain was recovered during a study of CD8 T cells in Susac syndrome. Germline assignment: CDR1 MGHRA and CDR2 YSYEKL. The CDR3 has 10 amino acids. Trimming took 8 bases from V and 8 from J, leaving 7 bases between them. On this clonotype: Its target is unknown.

The study, taken as a whole, reports: In Susac syndrome, CD8+ expansion was highest in TEMRA and active disease.

RNA was extracted with the RNeasy kit, and a quantity of roughly 0.45 to 1 ug was reverse transcribed using random hexamers. A single record per CDR3 protein comes from TCRdb applying MiXCR to the immunoSEQ multiplex PCR reads. The data contain under 110,000 distinct CDR3 sequences, approximately 94% of them singletons. CD8+ and CD4+ blood T cells underwent TCR beta sequencing. The sequence was collected from a human donor with Susac syndrome. The rearrangement uses TRBV4-1 and TRBJ2-1; TRBD2 is a possible D gene (5 bases). Sequencing was performed on CD8+ T cells from PBMCs. CDR3 in DNA: TGCGCCAGCTCAGCGGATGAGCAGTTCTTC. It codes for CASSADEQFF.